The 4 T cell receptor beta chains reported below all come from one sample, sequenced in a study of Graves' ophthalmopathy and Graves' hyperthyroidism. RNA served as the template for amplifying TCR beta CDR3 regions. An opening RT-PCR round employed HTBI primers and preceded a second-round multiplex PCR. TCRdb used MiXCR to reprocess the multiplex PCR reads, holding one entry per CDR3 protein. The table shows about 500,000 distinct CDR3 sequences, with around 15% occurring only once. The sequenced sample consisted of blood. The receptors here all came from a woman aged 25 to 39 with Graves' ophthalmopathy.

This clonotype was seen a handful of times. The chain links TRBV29-1 to TRBJ2-5, with 7 bases fitting TRBD1. The CDR3 covers 13 residues. V dropped 8 bases and J dropped 3; count of bases not matched to a gene: 9. Germline V gene data show CDR1 as SQVTM and CDR2 as ANQGSEA. CDR3 sequence (DNA): TGCAGCTCCGAGACAGGGAGTGAAGAGACCCAGTACTTC. Translation: CSSETGSEETQYF.

This clonotype was seen repeatedly, ten times or more. The V call is TRBV12-3 or TRBV12-4, the J call TRBJ1-1, with no clear D. V was clipped by 3 bases and J by 0 bases, with 11 bases between them. The CDR3 has 15 residues. CDR3 sequence reads: CASSFNLGMNTEAFF. In DNA, the CDR3 is TGTGCCAGCAGTTTTAACCTGGGCATGAACACTGAAGCTTTCTTT.

This chain connects TRBV12-3 or TRBV12-4 to TRBJ1-2, with 8 bases that match TRBD1. This CDR3 spans 14 amino acids. Trimming cost V 6 bases and J 2 bases; bases outside gene matches: 5. Here the CDR3 reads CASRGTGINYGYTF. The DNA for the CDR3 is TGTGCCAGCAGGGGGACAGGAATAAACTATGGCTACACCTTC.

This clonotype appeared a single time. Since a much larger clone is just one base distant, this may be a read error. The genes are TRBV20-1 and TRBJ2-7; 8 bases are shared with TRBD2. The V gene's germline CDR1 is DFQATT and CDR2 SNEGSKA (reference sequence). This CDR3 region has 12 residues. Here the CDR3 DNA reads TGCTGTGCTAGACTAGCGTCCTACGAGCAGTACTTC. It codes for CCARLASYEQYF.